The sequence of this TCR beta chain was determined in a study of control samples from healthy donors and cancer patients. The table came from immunoSEQ multiplex PCR; TCRdb's copy has only in-frame clones and leaves some out. The table has 150,000 to 200,000 clones, around 94% seen once; the top ten hold about 15%. The V end lost 1 base, the J end lost 2 bases, and 9 bases lay between the germline ends. The germline V gene encodes CDR1 KGHSY and CDR2 FQNENV. The CDR3 runs to 14 residues. The sequenced sample consisted of PBMCs. The origin of this receptor is a man in his 60s with colorectal cancer. The V gene is TRBV16, the J gene TRBJ2-7, with a weak D call TRBD1 (5 bases). The CDR3: CASSQFPGTYEQYF. The CDR3 DNA is TGTGCCAGCAGCCAATTTCCAGGGACCTACGAGCAGTACTTC.